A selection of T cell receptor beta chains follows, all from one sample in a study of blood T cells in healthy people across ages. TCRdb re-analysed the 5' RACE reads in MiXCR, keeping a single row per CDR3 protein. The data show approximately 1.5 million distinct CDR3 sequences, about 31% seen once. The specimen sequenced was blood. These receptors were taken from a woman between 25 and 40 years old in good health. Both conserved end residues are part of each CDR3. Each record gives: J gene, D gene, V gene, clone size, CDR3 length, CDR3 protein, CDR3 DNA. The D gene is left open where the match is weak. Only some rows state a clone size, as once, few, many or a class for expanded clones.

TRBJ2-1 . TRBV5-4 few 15 CASSLGAQNGDEQFF TGTGCCAGCAGCTTAGGAGCGCAAAACGGCGATGAGCAGTTCTTC
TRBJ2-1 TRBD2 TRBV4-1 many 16 CASSQVGLASYNEQFF TGCGCCAGCAGCCAGGTGGGACTAGCGAGCTACAATGAGCAGTTCTTC
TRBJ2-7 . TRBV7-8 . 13 CASRQASSYEQYF TGTGCCAGCCGACAGGCGAGCTCCTACGAGCAGTACTTC
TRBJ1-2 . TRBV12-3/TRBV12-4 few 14 CASNRVGVNYGYTF TGTGCCAGCAATCGTGTAGGGGTGAACTATGGCTACACCTTC
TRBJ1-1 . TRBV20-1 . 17 CSARDLAAPWENTEAFF TGCAGTGCTAGAGACCTGGCGGCGCCCTGGGAGAACACTGAAGCTTTCTTT
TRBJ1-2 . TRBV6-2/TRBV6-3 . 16 CASSPGTTKTNYGYTF TGTGCCAGCAGCCCCGGGACAACTAAAACTAACTATGGCTACACCTTC
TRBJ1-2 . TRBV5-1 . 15 CASSDRDKGHYGYTF TGCGCCAGCAGCGACCGGGACAAGGGACACTATGGCTACACCTTC
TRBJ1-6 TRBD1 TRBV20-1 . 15 CSARDRQGNNSPLHF TGCAGTGCTAGAGATCGACAGGGAAATAATTCACCCCTCCACTTT
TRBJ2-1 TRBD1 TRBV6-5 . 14 CASSRGQPNNEQFF TGTGCCAGCAGTCGGGGACAGCCTAACAATGAGCAGTTCTTC
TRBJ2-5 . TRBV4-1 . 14 CASSPVKGLYERYF TGCGCCAGCAGCCCTGTGAAGGGGCTTTACGAGCGGTACTTC
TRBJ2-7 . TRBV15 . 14 CATCREGLSYEQYF TGTGCCACCTGCAGAGAAGGGTTATCCTACGAGCAGTACTTC
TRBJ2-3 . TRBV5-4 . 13 CASRSGVTDTQYF TGTGCCAGCAGATCGGGGGTAACAGATACGCAGTATTTT
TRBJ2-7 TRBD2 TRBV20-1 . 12 CSALAGEGEQYF TGCAGTGCTCTGGCGGGAGAAGGCGAGCAGTACTTC
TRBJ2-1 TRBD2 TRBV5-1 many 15 CASSLTSGVYNEQFF TGTGCCAGCAGCCTGACTAGCGGGGTCTACAATGAGCAGTTCTTC
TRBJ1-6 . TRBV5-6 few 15 CASSLGQVRDSPLHF TGTGCCAGCAGCTTGGGACAGGTCAGGGATTCACCCCTCCACTTT
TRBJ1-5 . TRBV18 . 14 CASSPSAGDQPQHF TGTGCCAGCTCACCATCAGCAGGAGATCAGCCCCAGCATTTT
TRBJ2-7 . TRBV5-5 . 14 CASSLVGGWNEQYF TGTGCCAGCAGCTTGGTAGGGGGGTGGAATGAGCAGTACTTC
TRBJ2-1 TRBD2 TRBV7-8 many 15 CASSTLAGEYNEQFF TGTGCCAGCAGCACACTAGCGGGAGAATACAATGAGCAGTTCTTC
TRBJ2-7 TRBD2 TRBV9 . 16 CASSVGEGRRTYEQYF TGTGCCAGCAGCGTAGGGGAGGGACGCAGGACCTACGAGCAGTACTTC
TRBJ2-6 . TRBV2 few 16 CASSRTESSGANVLTF TGTGCCAGCAGCCGGACGGAAAGCTCTGGGGCCAACGTCCTGACTTTC
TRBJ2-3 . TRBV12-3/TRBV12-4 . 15 CASSLGRVATDAQYF TGTGCCAGCAGTTTAGGGAGGGTGGCCACAGATGCGCAGTATTTT
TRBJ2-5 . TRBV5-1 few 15 CASSLFQGAEETQYF TGCGCCAGCAGCTTGTTTCAGGGCGCGGAGGAGACCCAGTACTTC
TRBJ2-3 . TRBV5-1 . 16 CASSLGRPSSTDTQYF TGCGCCAGCAGCTTGGGCAGGCCCTCTAGCACAGATACGCAGTATTTT
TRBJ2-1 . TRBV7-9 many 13 CASSPESYNEQFF TGTGCCAGCAGTCCCGAATCCTACAATGAGCAGTTCTTC
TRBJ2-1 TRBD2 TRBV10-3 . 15 CAINPGTSGYNEQFF TGTGCCATCAACCCTGGGACTAGCGGATACAATGAGCAGTTCTTC
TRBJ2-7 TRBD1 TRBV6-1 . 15 CASSEVGTGGYEQYF TGTGCCAGCAGTGAAGTAGGGACAGGGGGCTACGAGCAGTACTTC
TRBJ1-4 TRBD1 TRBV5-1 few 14 CASSAGQVNEKLFF TGCGCCAGCAGCGCTGGACAGGTTAATGAAAAACTGTTTTTT
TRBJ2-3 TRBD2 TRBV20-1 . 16 CSARDGSGRVADTQYF TGCAGTGCTAGAGATGGAAGCGGGAGGGTTGCAGATACGCAGTATTTT
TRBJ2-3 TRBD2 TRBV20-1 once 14 CSAIAGGGGDTQYF TGCAGTGCTATAGCGGGAGGAGGGGGGGATACGCAGTATTTT
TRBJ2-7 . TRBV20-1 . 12 CSARDHLREQYF TGCAGTGCTAGAGATCACCTCAGGGAGCAGTACTTC
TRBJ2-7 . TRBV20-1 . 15 CSATDLQGSSYEQYF TGCAGTGCTACCGACCTCCAAGGTAGTTCCTACGAGCAGTACTTC
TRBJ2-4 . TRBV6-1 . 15 CAISTGGQAKNIQYF TGTGCCATTTCGACTGGGGGGCAGGCCAAAAACATTCAGTACTTC
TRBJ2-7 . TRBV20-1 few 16 CSATHDLWGEDYEQYF TGCAGTGCCACCCACGACTTGTGGGGGGAAGACTACGAGCAGTACTTC
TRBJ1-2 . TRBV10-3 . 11 CAISEDCGYTF TGTGCCATTAGTGAGGACTGTGGCTACACCTTC
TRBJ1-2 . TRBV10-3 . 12 CAISRANYGYTF TGTGCCATCAGCAGGGCTAACTATGGCTACACCTTC
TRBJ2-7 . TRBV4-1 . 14 CVSSPIAESYEQYF TGCGTCAGCAGCCCTATAGCGGAATCCTACGAGCAGTACTTC
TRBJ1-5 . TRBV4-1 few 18 CASSQDGGTARINQPQHF TGCGCCAGCAGCCAAGATGGGGGCACAGCGAGGATCAATCAGCCCCAGCATTTT
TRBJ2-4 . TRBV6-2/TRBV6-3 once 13 CASRSTGTDIQYF TGTGCCAGCAGATCCACAGGGACGGACATTCAGTACTTC
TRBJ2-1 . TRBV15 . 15 CATSSDPLSYNEQFF TGTGCCACCAGTAGCGACCCCTTATCTTACAATGAGCAGTTCTTC
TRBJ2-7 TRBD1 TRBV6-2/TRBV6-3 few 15 CASSYSGGANYEQYF TGTGCCAGCAGTTACTCAGGGGGCGCAAACTACGAGCAGTACTTC
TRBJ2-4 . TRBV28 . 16 CASAPGWPVAKNIQYF TGTGCCAGTGCCCCTGGTTGGCCAGTAGCCAAAAACATTCAGTACTTC